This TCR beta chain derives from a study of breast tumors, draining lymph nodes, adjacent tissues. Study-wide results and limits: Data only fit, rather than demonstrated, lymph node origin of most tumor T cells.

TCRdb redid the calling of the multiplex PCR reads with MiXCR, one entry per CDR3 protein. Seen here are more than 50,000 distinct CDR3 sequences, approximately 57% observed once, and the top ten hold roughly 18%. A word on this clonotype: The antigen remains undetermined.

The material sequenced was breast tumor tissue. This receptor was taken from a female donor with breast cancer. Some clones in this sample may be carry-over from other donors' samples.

CDR3 bases: TGTGCCAGCAGACCCGGGCTCATAGACGAGCAGTACTTC. As protein: CASRPGLIDEQYF. The rearrangement uses TRBV2 and TRBJ2-7; D is uncertain. Trimming removed 6 bases from V and 5 bases from J, with 14 bases in between. The CDR3 runs 13 residues. In germline, CDR1 is SNHLY, CDR2 FYNNEI.